What follows describes a single T cell receptor beta chain. The antigen is undetermined. The record originates from a study of cytomegalovirus exposure and HLA in healthy donors. Turning to the study itself: Researchers found that roughly 81% of over 350 genotyped donors fell within the Caucasian-associated ancestry cluster. The study's findings and limits: Earlier findings revealed that most TCR beta V segments proved productive either about 87% or about 30% of the time. A missense DCLRE1C variant was associated with V- and J-gene trimming of TCR beta chains in a later analysis, and an independent cohort replicated the association.

Trimming cost V 6 bases and J 0 bases; bases outside gene matches: 13. The CDR3 sequence is 19 residues long. Germline loops: CDR1 LNHDA, CDR2 SQIVND (reference sequence). 13 Jbeta primers and 60 Vbeta primers were used for the PCR. Repertoires were generated with immunoSEQ multiplex PCR, while TCRdb's copy carries only in-frame clones and drops some. Found here are roughly 150,000 clones, more than 8% of them singletons; the top ten hold under 2%. This receptor was taken from a man aged 50 to 60 in good health and CMV-seronegative. The genes are TRBV19 and TRBJ2-1; 11 bases fit TRBD2. Specimen: PBMCs. Here the CDR3 reads CASSRDGTSGPLSYNEQFF. The CDR3 nucleotides are TGTGCCAGTAGCCGTGACGGGACTAGCGGTCCGCTCTCCTACAATGAGCAGTTCTTC.